This is a list of T cell receptor beta chains from one sample in a study of T cells after yellow fever vaccination. TCRdb reanalysed the 5' RACE reads using MiXCR and keeps one entry per CDR3 protein. This repertoire shows approximately 610,000 distinct CDR3 sequences, about 17% found once; its top ten account for roughly 17%. Sample: PBMCs, taken 4 to 5 days after the first yellow fever vaccination. The receptors originated from a man aged 18 to 35 who received the YFV17D yellow fever vaccine. The CDR3 runs from the conserved cysteine through the conserved F or W. Fields, in order: clone size, D gene, V gene, J gene, CDR3 protein, CDR3 DNA. D genes are given only for firm matches. Rows give clone size only sometimes, using once, few, many, or a class for an expanded clone.

few	-	TRBV15	TRBJ2-2	CATSSTRGFRPDTGELFF	TGTGCCACCAGCAGTACCCGTGGGTTCCGGCCGGACACCGGGGAGCTGTTTTTT
many	TRBD1	TRBV6-5	TRBJ1-1	CASSYSGTGEAFF	TGTGCCAGCAGTTACTCGGGGACAGGTGAAGCTTTCTTT
few	-	TRBV11-3	TRBJ2-3	CASSLDGGGGTDTQYF	TGTGCCAGCAGCTTAGATGGAGGAGGGGGCACAGATACGCAGTATTTT
-	-	TRBV5-1	TRBJ1-4	CACSSKRGTGTNIEKLFF	TGCGCCTGCAGCTCCAAACGAGGAACGGGAACAAATATTGAAAAACTGTTTTTT
-	TRBD2	TRBV20-1	TRBJ2-3	CSAPRTSGSPDTQYF	TGCAGTGCCCCGAGGACTAGCGGGTCGCCAGATACGCAGTATTTT
few	-	TRBV4-1	TRBJ2-7	CASSPPAWEQYF	TGCGCCAGCAGCCCCCCGGCTTGGGAGCAGTACTTC
-	-	TRBV4-1	TRBJ2-4	CASSQDPTGLAKNIQYF	TGCGCCAGCAGCCAAGATCCGACAGGTCTAGCCAAAAACATTCAGTACTTC
-	-	TRBV6-1	TRBJ2-5	CASTRGFVTLQETQYF	TGTGCCAGCACACGTGGGTTCGTAACCCTCCAAGAGACCCAGTACTTC
few	-	TRBV7-8	TRBJ1-2	CASSSRQLSHGYTF	TGTGCCAGCAGCTCCCGACAGCTAAGTCATGGCTACACCTTC
few	-	TRBV18	TRBJ2-3	CASSPHPGTDTQYF	TGTGCCAGCTCACCACATCCAGGCACAGATACGCAGTATTTT
-	-	TRBV6-5	TRBJ2-3	CASSYSNYAARTDSQYF	TGTGCCAGCAGTTACTCGAATTACGCGGCCCGCACAGATTCGCAGTATTTT
few	TRBD1	TRBV3-1	TRBJ2-7	CASSQDLPDRGVYEQYF	TGTGCCAGCAGCCAAGACCTCCCCGACAGGGGAGTTTACGAGCAGTACTTC
few	-	TRBV18	TRBJ2-3	CASSPSVVWQPDTQYF	TGTGCCAGCTCACCCTCGGTGGTCTGGCAGCCAGATACGCAGTATTTT
once	TRBD1	TRBV3-1	TRBJ2-5	CASSQELPCDRAQYF	TGTGCCAGCAGCCAAGAACTACCTTGTGACAGGGCCCAGTACTTC
-	TRBD2	TRBV19	TRBJ2-1	CASSILAGGGEQFF	TGTGCCAGTAGTATACTAGCGGGGGGCGGGGAGCAGTTCTTC
-	-	TRBV20-1	TRBJ2-5	CSARSIQRGETQYF	TGCAGTGCCCGATCGATCCAAAGGGGAGAGACCCAGTACTTC
many	-	TRBV12-3/TRBV12-4	TRBJ2-2	CASSLYREDGELFF	TGTGCCAGCAGTTTGTACAGGGAGGACGGGGAGCTGTTTTTT
few	-	TRBV7-6	TRBJ1-6	CASSLLQGTPPDSPLHF	TGTGCCAGCAGCTTATTACAGGGTACTCCTCCGGATTCACCCCTCCACTTT
few	-	TRBV28	TRBJ2-6	CASSLPLQGSGANVLTF	TGTGCCAGCAGTTTACCCCTACAAGGCTCTGGGGCCAACGTCCTGACTTTC
-	TRBD2	TRBV5-1	TRBJ2-2	CASRTSGTNTGELFF	TGCGCCAGCCGGACTAGCGGAACGAACACCGGGGAGCTGTTTTTT
-	TRBD1	TRBV7-2	TRBJ2-7	CASSPKETGFIYEQYF	TGTGCCAGCAGCCCAAAGGAGACAGGGTTTATCTACGAGCAGTACTTC
-	-	TRBV7-2	TRBJ1-6	CASSPRGWQSEYSPLHF	TGTGCCAGCAGCCCTCGGGGGTGGCAGTCGGAATATTCACCCCTCCACTTT
-	-	TRBV12-3/TRBV12-4	TRBJ1-1	CPSSQAREPIEAFF	TGTCCCAGCAGTCAAGCCAGGGAACCAATCGAAGCTTTCTTT
many	-	TRBV12-3/TRBV12-4	TRBJ2-1	CASRPLGSSYNEQFF	TGTGCCAGCAGGCCCTTGGGAAGCTCCTACAATGAGCAGTTCTTC
few	TRBD1	TRBV6-1	TRBJ1-6	CASRTKPGQGPNSPLHF	TGTGCCAGCAGGACCAAACCGGGACAGGGCCCCAATTCACCCCTCCACTTT
many	-	TRBV5-1	TRBJ1-1	CASSDGYSNTEAFF	TGCGCCAGCAGTGACGGCTATTCGAACACTGAAGCTTTCTTT
-	-	TRBV6-4	TRBJ2-5	CASSASRGFSETQYF	TGTGCCAGCAGTGCTTCACGTGGGTTCTCAGAGACCCAGTACTTC
many	-	TRBV7-2	TRBJ2-4	CASSLDRTPNIQYF	TGTGCCAGCAGCTTGGACCGGACCCCGAACATTCAGTACTTC
-	-	TRBV3-1	TRBJ2-1	CASSREGSYNEQFF	TGTGCCAGCAGCCGTGAAGGGTCCTACAATGAGCAGTTCTTC
few	-	TRBV10-2	TRBJ2-2	CASKQGINTGELFF	TGCGCCAGTAAGCAAGGAATTAACACCGGGGAGCTGTTTTTT
-	TRBD1	TRBV27	TRBJ2-1	CASSLSRAYRGRSYEQFF	TGTGCCAGCAGTTTATCTCGGGCTTACAGGGGGCGCAGCTATGAGCAGTTCTTC
few	-	TRBV10-3	TRBJ2-1	CAISDPGGLSYNEQFF	TGTGCCATCAGTGATCCCGGGGGACTCTCCTACAATGAGCAGTTCTTC
-	TRBD1	TRBV9	TRBJ1-1	CASSARQGHTEAFF	TGTGCCAGCAGCGCCCGACAGGGCCACACTGAAGCTTTCTTT
few	-	TRBV2	TRBJ1-5	CASRLLGGTQPQHF	TGTGCCAGCAGGTTATTGGGGGGGACTCAGCCCCAGCATTTT
-	-	TRBV27	TRBJ1-1	CASSLYPTANTEAFF	TGTGCCAGCAGTTTATACCCGACAGCCAACACTGAAGCTTTCTTT
-	-	TRBV7-9	TRBJ2-5	CASSPDGWETQYF	TGTGCCAGCAGCCCAGACGGGTGGGAGACCCAGTACTTC
many	TRBD2	TRBV5-1	TRBJ2-5	CASSLQTSGGETQYF	TGCGCCAGCAGCTTGCAGACTAGCGGTGGTGAGACCCAGTACTTC
few	-	TRBV20-1	TRBJ1-1	CSAREGILTEAFF	TGCAGTGCTAGAGAAGGTATATTAACTGAAGCTTTCTTT
-	-	TRBV4-3	TRBJ2-3	CASSQSSRIGSDTQYF	TGCGCCAGCAGCCAAAGTAGCAGGATTGGTTCAGATACGCAGTATTTT
-	-	TRBV6-2/TRBV6-3	TRBJ2-2	CASSRGGAMSTGELFF	TGTGCCAGCAGCAGAGGGGGGGCTATGAGCACCGGGGAGCTGTTTTTT
-	-	TRBV4-2	TRBJ2-2	CASSQEWGTGELFF	TGTGCCAGCAGCCAAGAATGGGGGACAGGGGAGCTGTTTTTT
few	TRBD1	TRBV3-1	TRBJ1-3	CASTRGTGAGNTIYF	TGTGCCAGCACCCGGGGGACAGGGGCTGGAAACACCATATATTTT
-	-	TRBV19	TRBJ2-3	CASSSLRQISTDTQYF	TGTGCCAGTAGTTCTCTGAGACAGATTAGCACAGATACGCAGTATTTT
few	TRBD1	TRBV9	TRBJ1-1	CASSVGGGQSTEAFF	TGTGCCAGCAGCGTAGGAGGGGGACAGAGCACTGAAGCTTTCTTT
few	TRBD1	TRBV24-1	TRBJ1-5	CATSDSGQGANQPQHF	TGTGCCACCAGTGATTCCGGACAGGGCGCCAATCAGCCCCAGCATTTT
-	-	TRBV4-3	TRBJ2-7	CASSQAGRGDEQYF	TGCGCCAGCAGCCAAGCGGGCAGGGGGGACGAGCAGTACTTC
-	-	TRBV5-1	TRBJ1-6	CASSLGGLGPSPLHF	TGCGCCAGCAGCTTGGGGGGACTGGGGCCTTCACCCCTCCACTTT
-	-	TRBV24-1	TRBJ2-3	CARRGSWGLQRALRTDTQYF	TGTGCCAGACGGGGTTCGTGGGGCCTCCAAAGGGCATTACGCACAGATACGCAGTATTTT
many	-	TRBV3-1	TRBJ2-5	CASSREGGTQYF	TGTGCCAGCAGCCGAGAGGGGGGAACCCAGTACTTC
few	TRBD1	TRBV5-1	TRBJ2-1	CASSPQGQGASNEQFF	TGCGCCAGCAGCCCCCAGGGACAGGGGGCGTCCAATGAGCAGTTCTTC
-	TRBD1	TRBV10-3	TRBJ1-2	CAISEDRARDGYTF	TGTGCCATCAGTGAAGACAGGGCGAGGGATGGCTACACCTTC
-	-	TRBV4-2	TRBJ1-2	CASSQKDGTGIDGYTF	TGTGCCAGCAGCCAGAAAGACGGGACCGGAATTGATGGCTACACCTTC
-	TRBD1	TRBV6-1	TRBJ1-6	CASSEGQGNSPLHF	TGTGCCAGCAGTGAAGGACAGGGCAACTCACCCCTCCACTTT
-	-	TRBV7-3	TRBJ1-2	CASSAGSGYGYTF	TGTGCCAGCAGCGCCGGGTCAGGCTATGGCTACACCTTC
-	-	TRBV20-1	TRBJ1-3	CSARPGAGGNTIYF	TGCAGTGCTAGACCGGGGGCGGGAGGAAACACCATATATTTT
-	TRBD2	TRBV7-6	TRBJ2-3	CASSFTAGGVSTDTQYF	TGTGCCAGCAGCTTCACAGCGGGGGGGGTTAGCACAGATACGCAGTATTTT
few	-	TRBV29-1	TRBJ1-2	CSVELNYGYTF	TGCAGCGTGGAGCTTAACTATGGCTACACCTTC